This TCR beta chain was captured in a study of human T cells and chemical hapten exposure. Study context: Small differences in pooled library volume mainly drove the variation in TCR yields per sample.

TCRdb used MiXCR to reprocess the RACE reads, holding one entry per CDR3 protein. The data contain 80,000 to 100,000 distinct CDR3 sequences, about 8.6% of them singletons. CDR1 is MNHEY, CDR2 SMNVEV, per germline (reference sequence). CDR3 length: 18 amino acids. V was trimmed by 5 bases and J by 4 bases, leaving 23 bases between them. This sample's time point: healthy volunteer bleed at 2 weeks. Total RNA was extracted from unfractionated whole blood. The chain is built from TRBV27 and TRBJ2-2, with no clear D. The TCR originated in a female donor in good health. Some clones in this sample may be carry-over from other donors' samples. The source material was whole blood. Here the CDR3 DNA reads TGTGCCAGCAGTCCCCCATCCCTTCTAAGGTTGGGCACCGGGGAGCTGTTTTTT. Protein: CASSPPSLLRLGTGELFF.